These 29 T cell receptor beta chains came from one sample sequenced in a study of cytomegalovirus exposure and HLA in healthy donors. The primer mix had 60 Vbeta and 13 Jbeta primers. The repertoire was sequenced with immunoSEQ multiplex PCR; TCRdb's copy has only in-frame clones and lacks some. Of around 85,000 clones listed, roughly 80% are singletons. Sequencing used PBMCs. The origin of the receptors is a man aged 45-60 years in good health and CMV-seropositive.

The rearrangement joins TRBV29-1 to TRBJ2-3; possible D gene TRBD2, 6 bases. The CDR3 length is 13 residues. With 5 bases removed from V and 2 bases from J, the gap between germline ends came to 11 bases. Germline V lookup: CDR1 SQVTM, CDR2 ANQGSEA. CDR3 DNA sequence: TGCAGCGTTTTGGGGGGAAACACAGATACGCAGTATTTT. As protein: CSVLGGNTDTQYF.

The chain couples TRBV5-8 to TRBJ2-3, with 7 bases that match TRBD2. The V and J ends lost 3 bases and 1 base, in that order; junction bases with no gene match: 8. The CDR3 runs 16 residues. Germline CDR1 SGHTS, CDR2 YDEGEE. The DNA for the CDR3 is TGTGCCAGCAGCTGGAATGGCGCGGGAGGCACAGATACGCAGTATTTT. It is translated as CASSWNGAGGTDTQYF. Complete variable domain (other parts from reference TRBV5-8 and TRBJ2-3): EAGVTQSPTHLIKTRGQQATLRCSPISGHTSVYWYQQALGLGLQFLLWYDEGEERNRGNFPPRFSGRQFPNYSSELNVNALELEDSALYLCASSWNGAGGTDTQYFGPGTRLTVL.

In the case of this clone: At one of its ends the junction is not consistent with the germline gene, which may arise from a read error. The rearrangement uses TRBV27 and TRBJ2-6, with D perhaps matching TRBD1 (5 bases). Germline V gives CDR1 MNHEY, CDR2 SMNVEV (reference sequence). The CDR3 has 17 residues. The CDR3 sequence is CASSFRRTISGANGLTF. DNA of the CDR3: TGTGCCAGCAGTTTCAGACGGACGATATCTGGGGCCAACGGCCTGACTTTC.

The chain couples TRBV5-1 to TRBJ2-1; the match to TRBD1 covers 9 bases. The CDR3 length is 14 residues. The J segment lost 8 bases and the V segment lost 7 bases, leaving 10 bases of the junction unmatched. In germline, CDR1 is SGHRS, CDR2 YFSETQ. CDR3 coding DNA: TGCGCCAGCCAACCCCGGGACAGGGCGGATGAGCAGTTCTTC. Amino acid sequence: CASQPRDRADEQFF.

The CDR3 region is CARSLRGREGEQETQYF. The CDR3, as DNA: TGTGCCAGAAGCTTGAGGGGGCGGGAGGGGGAGCAAGAGACCCAGTACTTC. The V call is TRBV5-3, the J call TRBJ2-5; TRBD2 matches 9 bases. TRBV5-3 is an ORF for which the function is uncertain. Trimming took 1 base from V and 2 from J; bases not matched to a gene: 9. The CDR3 is made up of 17 amino acids.

This sequence joins TRBV5-1 and TRBJ1-2; D perhaps matches TRBD1 (5 bases). V was trimmed by 0 bases and J by 10 bases, leaving 16 bases between them. CDR1 is SGHRS and CDR2 is YFSETQ in the germline V gene. The CDR3 extends over 14 amino acids. CDR3 bases: TGCGCCAGCAGCTTGGACCGGCAGGGTGATGTCTACACCTTC. Translating it yields CASSLDRQGDVYTF.

This chain links TRBV2 with TRBJ1-1; maybe TRBD1 (5 bases). The CDR3 length is 15 residues. CDR1 is SNHLY, CDR2 FYNNEI, per germline. Between the trimmed V and J ends, which lost 2 bases and 2 bases, there was a span of 12 bases. The CDR3 protein is CASSEMAQGNTEAFF. The CDR3 nucleotides read TGTGCCAGCAGTGAAATGGCGCAGGGCAACACTGAAGCTTTCTTT. Full variable domain (remainder filled in from reference TRBV2 and TRBJ1-1): EPEVTQTPSHQVTQMGQEVILRCVPISNHLYFYWYRQILGQKVEFLVSFYNNEISEKSEIFDDQFSVERPDGSNFTLKIRSTKLEDSAMYFCASSEMAQGNTEAFFGQGTRLTVV.

The chain has TRBV12-5 and TRBJ2-5, with D possibly being TRBD1 (5 bases). The J call may be wrong; the DNA end is better matched by TRBJ2-7. This CDR3 contains 12 residues. Germline V gene data show CDR1 as LGHNT and CDR2 as FRNRAP. In nucleotides, the CDR3 is TGTGCTAGTGAGGACACTAAGTACGAGCAGTACTTC. It yields the protein CASEDTKYEQYF.

This chain joins TRBV5-5 and TRBJ2-1, with TRBD1 matching over 7 bases. V was pared by 5 bases and J by 5 bases, with 13 bases of the junction left unmatched. Germline lookup yields CDR1 SGHKS and CDR2 YYEKEE (reference sequence). This CDR3 contains 16 residues. CDR3 DNA: TGTGCCAGCAGACGAATCGGGCAGGGGGTAAACAATGAGCAGTTCTTC. This translates into CASRRIGQGVNNEQFF.

Turning to this clone: Relative to the germline gene, one junction end is altered; a read error may explain this. The chain has TRBV29-1 and TRBJ1-1; D call uncertain. CDR1 is SQVTM and CDR2 is ANQGSEA in the germline V gene. The CDR3 loop spans 12 amino acids. The CDR3 loop reads CSVEGSTFEAFF. CDR3 bases: TGCAGCGTGGAAGGGAGTACTTTCGAAGCTTTCTTT.

The chain employs TRBV7-2 and TRBJ2-7; the D gene is possibly TRBD1 (6 bases). Germline assignment: CDR1 SGHTA and CDR2 FQGNSA. V lost 2 bases, J lost 3 bases, and 8 bases lay in between. The CDR3 runs to 13 residues. The CDR3 sequence: CASSLLGGYEQYF. CDR3 coding DNA: TGTGCCAGCAGCTTATTAGGGGGCTACGAGCAGTACTTC.

This chain links TRBV5-1 with TRBJ2-5, with D tentatively TRBD2 (5 bases). This CDR3 comprises 15 residues. Trimming removed 2 bases from V and 7 bases from J, with 18 bases in between. CDR1 and CDR2 (germline): SGHRS, YFSETQ. CDR3 nucleotides: TGCGCCAGCAGCTTCCTCGGGAATTTACGGGCGACCCAGTACTTC. The encoded protein is CASSFLGNLRATQYF.

Turning to this clone: One end of the junction fails to match germline, which may point to a read error. The V gene is TRBV9, the J gene TRBJ2-6, with 7 bases that match TRBD1. This CDR3 region has 18 residues. The germline V gene has CDR1 SGDLS and CDR2 YYNGEE. The CDR3 nucleotides read TGTGCCAGCAGCGCGAACCGGGACAGAAACTCTGGGGCCAACGGCCTGACTTTC. Its protein product is CASSANRDRNSGANGLTF. Variable domain in full (rest from reference TRBV9 and TRBJ2-6): DSGVTQTPKHLITATGQRVTLRCSPRSGDLSVYWYQQSLDQGLQFLIQYYNGEERAKGNILERFSAQQFPDLHSELNLSSLELGDSALYFCASSANRDRNSGANGLTFGAGSRLTVL.

The chain combines TRBV6-1 with TRBJ2-7; 8 bases match TRBD1. CDR1 is MNHNS and CDR2 is SASEGT in the germline V gene. The CDR3 is 15 residues long. V lost 3 bases and J lost 4; bases outside the gene matches: 8. CDR3 sequence: CASSDVGQVNYEQYF. The CDR3 bases are TGTGCCAGCAGTGACGTGGGACAGGTCAATTACGAGCAGTACTTC.

V is TRBV6-5 and J is TRBJ1-2; no clear D. V was pared by 3 bases and J by 2 bases, with 13 bases between. Per germline, CDR1 MNHEY and CDR2 SVGAGI. This CDR3 has 15 amino acids. CDR3 region: CASSYDYKENYGYTF. As DNA, the CDR3 is TGTGCCAGCAGTTATGACTATAAGGAGAACTATGGCTACACCTTC.

V gene TRBV4-1 combines with J gene TRBJ1-5; weak D call: TRBD1 (5 bases). V lost 4 bases and J lost 0, with 13 bases in between. Germline V gene lookup returns CDR1 MGHRA and CDR2 YSYEKL. The CDR3 totals 16 residues. In nucleotides, the CDR3 is TGCGCCAGCAGCCGACTAGGGGAGTATAGCAATCAGCCCCAGCATTTT. Protein product: CASSRLGEYSNQPQHF.

This chain links TRBV7-2 with TRBJ2-7; 7 positions agree with TRBD2. J lost 3 bases, V lost 5 bases, and 7 bases had no gene match. CDR1 SGHTA and CDR2 FQGNSA come from the germline V gene. The CDR3 consists of 14 residues. The DNA of the CDR3 is TGTGCCAGCAGCACCTTGGGGGGGGACTACGAGCAGTACTTC. This gives the protein CASSTLGGDYEQYF.

V and J are TRBV5-1 and TRBJ2-5, with a tentative D call TRBD2 (6 bases). Germline V lookup: CDR1 SGHRS, CDR2 YFSETQ. The CDR3 is made up of 15 amino acids. V was trimmed by 2 bases and J by 4 bases, leaving 15 bases between them. The CDR3 reads CASSFGGRVRETQYF. CDR3 bases: TGCGCCAGCAGCTTCGGAGGGCGGGTGAGAGAGACCCAGTACTTC.

This rearrangement joins TRBV6-5 to TRBJ2-2; 7 nucleotides agree with TRBD1. J lost 2 bases, V lost 6 bases, and 6 bases had no gene match. The CDR3 is 15 residues long. Germline V gene data show CDR1 as MNHEY and CDR2 as SVGAGI. The CDR3: CASRQQGLNTGELFF. The CDR3 nucleotides read TGTGCCAGCAGGCAACAGGGGCTTAACACCGGGGAGCTGTTTTTT.

The genes are TRBV7-9 and TRBJ2-1, with 9 bases fitting TRBD2. Germline CDR1 and CDR2: SEHNR and FQNEAQ (reference sequence). The CDR3 covers 17 residues. Trimming removed 5 bases from V and 6 bases from J; junction bases left unmatched: 14. The CDR3 sequence: CASSRSNGGRALNEQFF. The CDR3 nucleotides read TGTGCCAGCAGCCGATCAAACGGCGGGAGGGCCCTCAATGAGCAGTTCTTC.

The count of this clone is one. The chain is built from TRBV28 and TRBJ2-2; D possibly corresponds to TRBD1 (6 bases). Trimming took 6 bases from V and 6 from J, leaving 17 bases between them. The germline V gene encodes CDR1 MDHEN and CDR2 SYDVKM. The CDR3 extends over 15 amino acids. The CDR3, as DNA: TGTGCCAGCAGCGAATGGACAGAAAATGCCGGGGAGCTGTTTTTT. It yields the protein CASSEWTENAGELFF.

This chain connects TRBV4-2 to TRBJ2-7; 7 nucleotides align to TRBD2. Germline V gene data show CDR1 as LGHNA and CDR2 as YNFKEQ. V was pared by 0 bases and J by 5 bases, with 10 bases of the junction left unmatched. The CDR3 covers 16 residues. In nucleotides, the CDR3 is TGTGCCAGCAGCCAAGATTGGCGGGAGAGCTCACACGAGCAGTACTTC. Its protein product is CASSQDWRESSHEQYF.

This chain connects TRBV5-1 to TRBJ2-2; 7 nucleotides align to TRBD2. The trim removed 9 bases at V and 4 bases at J, leaving 6 bases unmatched. The CDR3 loop spans 13 amino acids. The germline V gene encodes CDR1 SGHRS and CDR2 YFSETQ. CDR3 sequence reads: CATRRGSTGELFF. In DNA, the CDR3 is TGCGCCACCCGGCGGGGGAGCACCGGGGAGCTGTTTTTT.

CDR3 region: CASSLFPSGGGEQFF. CDR3 nucleotide sequence: TGTGCCAGCAGCTTATTCCCCAGTGGAGGAGGTGAGCAGTTCTTC. The rearrangement links TRBV7-9 to TRBJ2-1; D may be TRBD2 (5 bases). Between the trimmed V and J ends, which lost 2 bases and 9 bases, there was a span of 17 bases. CDR1 SEHNR and CDR2 FQNEAQ come from the germline V gene (reference sequence). The CDR3 is 15 amino acids.

The chain links TRBV5-4 to TRBJ2-7, with D perhaps TRBD2 (5 bases). Trimming took off 4 bases at V and 3 bases at J, with 17 bases between the two ends. Germline-derived CDR1 and CDR2 are SGHNT and YYREEE (reference sequence). The CDR3 length is 15 residues. The CDR3 protein is CASSPIGGSNYEQYF. The CDR3 DNA is TGTGCCAGCAGCCCCATTGGCGGGTCGAACTACGAGCAGTACTTC.

Comments on this clone: A junction boundary mismatches the germline segment, possibly from a read error. This sequence joins TRBV7-2 and TRBJ2-7, with D tentatively TRBD2 (6 bases). CDR3 length: 14 amino acids. Germline V lookup: CDR1 SGHTA, CDR2 FQGNSA. CDR3: CASSFAPHGGSVNF. In DNA form, the CDR3 reads TGTGCCAGCAGCTTCGCACCTCACGGAGGGTCGGTAAACTTC.

The chain combines TRBV2 with TRBJ2-1; D is perhaps TRBD2 (5 bases). V lost 6 bases and J lost 6, with 15 bases in between. The CDR3 has 14 residues. CDR1 is SNHLY, CDR2 FYNNEI, per germline. This CDR3 is CASRSGRTPNEQFF. The DNA for the CDR3 is TGTGCCAGCAGATCAGGCAGGACTCCCAATGAGCAGTTCTTC.

The chain has TRBV7-6 and TRBJ1-3; D unclear. The V end was cut by 1 base, the J end by 2 bases, with 9 bases between. This CDR3 spans 15 amino acids. The germline CDR1 and CDR2 sequences are SGHVS and FNYEAQ. DNA of the CDR3: TGTGCCAGCAGCTTAGGAGAATCGACTGGAAACACCATATATTTT. It codes for CASSLGESTGNTIYF. The full variable domain, completed using reference TRBV7-6 and TRBJ1-3, is GAGVSQSPRYKVTKRGQDVALRCDPISGHVSLYWYRQALGQGPEFLTYFNYEAQQDKSGLPNDRFSAERPEGSISTLTIQRTEQRDSAMYRCASSLGESTGNTIYFGEGSWLTVV.

The chain joins TRBV5-4 to TRBJ2-5; D may be TRBD2 (5 bases). The V gene's germline CDR1 is SGHNT and CDR2 YYREEE (reference sequence). Trimming removed 1 base at V and 5 bases at J, with 12 bases between. The CDR3 loop spans 14 amino acids. Here the CDR3 reads CASSLYVSGETQYF. In DNA form, the CDR3 reads TGTGCCAGCAGCTTGTACGTGTCGGGGGAGACCCAGTACTTC.